The source of this T cell receptor beta chain is a study of cytomegalovirus exposure and HLA in healthy donors. Study at large: The 120 or so validation repertoires were produced on the same platform as the roughly 660 repertoires of the first cohort. This was reported in a later analysis.

The repertoire was sequenced with immunoSEQ multiplex PCR; TCRdb's copy has only in-frame clones and lacks some. Of some 310,000 clones detected, nearly 90% appear once; the ten largest clones hold over 0.9%. The donors formed part of the approximately 110-subject validation cohort, distinct from the roughly 670-subject first cohort. V lost 2 bases to trimming and J lost 4 bases, with 11 bases between them. Germline V CDR1 and CDR2: SGHVS, FNYEAQ. CDR3 size: 14 residues. The chain has TRBV7-6 and TRBJ1-1, with a tentative D call TRBD1 (5 bases). This clonotype was sampled from a man aged 25 to 45 in good health and CMV-seronegative. The sample consisted of PBMCs. This chain's CDR3 is CASSLLVGLTEAFF. The DNA of the CDR3 is TGTGCCAGCAGCTTATTGGTGGGGCTCACTGAAGCTTTCTTT.